These 2 T cell receptor beta chains share one sample of origin, sequenced in a study of T cells in Graves' hyperthyroidism and ophthalmopathy. TCR beta CDR3 sequences were amplified from RNA transcripts. An initial round of RT-PCR targeting the TCR CDR3 relied on the HTBI primer set. TCRdb re-derived calls from the multiplex PCR reads in MiXCR, one entry per CDR3 protein. The sample has around 500,000 distinct CDR3 sequences, around 13% seen once; the top ten hold approximately 13%. The sample consisted of blood. The receptor set was obtained from a woman in her thirties or forties with Graves' hyperthyroidism.

This clonotype was detected ten times or more. This chain links TRBV12-3 or TRBV12-4 with TRBJ2-3, with 7 nucleotides matching TRBD2. The CDR3 consists of 14 residues. V was clipped by 3 bases and J by 6 bases; unmatched bases: 6. CDR3: CASSLSGVGDTQYF. DNA of the CDR3: TGTGCCAGCAGTTTGAGCGGGGTTGGGGATACGCAGTATTTT.

This clonotype was seen repeatedly, ten times or more. The chain couples TRBV3-1 to TRBJ2-7; no reliable D call. Per the germline V gene, CDR1 is LGHDT and CDR2 is YNNKEL (reference sequence). Between the trimmed V and J ends, which lost 1 base and 4 bases, there was a span of 14 bases. CDR3 size: 15 residues. The CDR3 nucleotides are TGTGCCAGCAGCCAAGGGTATGCCGGGTCGTACGAGCAGTACTTC. This codes for CASSQGYAGSYEQYF.